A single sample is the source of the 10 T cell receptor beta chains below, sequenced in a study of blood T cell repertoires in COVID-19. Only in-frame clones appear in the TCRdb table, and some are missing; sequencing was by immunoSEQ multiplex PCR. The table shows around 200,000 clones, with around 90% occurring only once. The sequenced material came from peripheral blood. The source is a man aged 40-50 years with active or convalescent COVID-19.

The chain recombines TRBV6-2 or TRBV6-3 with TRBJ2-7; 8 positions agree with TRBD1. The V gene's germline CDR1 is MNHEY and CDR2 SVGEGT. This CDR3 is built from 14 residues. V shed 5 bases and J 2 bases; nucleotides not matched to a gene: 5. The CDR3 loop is CASSDRDRTYEQYF. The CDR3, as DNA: TGTGCCAGCAGTGACCGGGACAGGACCTACGAGCAGTACTTC.

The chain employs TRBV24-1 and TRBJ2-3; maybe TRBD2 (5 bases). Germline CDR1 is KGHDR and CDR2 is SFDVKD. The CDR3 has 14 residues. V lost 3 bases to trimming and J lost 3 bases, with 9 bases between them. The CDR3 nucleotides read TGTGCCACCAGTGATCCGTCGGGGACAGATACGCAGTATTTT. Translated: CATSDPSGTDTQYF.

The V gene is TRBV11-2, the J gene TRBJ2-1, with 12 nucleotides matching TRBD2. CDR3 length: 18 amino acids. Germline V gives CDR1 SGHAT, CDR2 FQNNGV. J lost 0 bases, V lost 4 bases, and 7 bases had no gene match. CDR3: CASSSLAGGPISYNEQFF. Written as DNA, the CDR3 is TGTGCCAGCAGCTCACTAGCGGGGGGCCCCATCTCCTACAATGAGCAGTTCTTC.

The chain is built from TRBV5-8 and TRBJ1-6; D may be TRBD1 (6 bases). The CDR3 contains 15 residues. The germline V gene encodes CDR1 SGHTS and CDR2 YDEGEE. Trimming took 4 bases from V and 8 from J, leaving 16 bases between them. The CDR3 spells CASSPLAGVDSPLHF. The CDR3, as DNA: TGTGCCAGCAGCCCCCTGGCAGGGGTGGATTCACCCCTCCACTTT.

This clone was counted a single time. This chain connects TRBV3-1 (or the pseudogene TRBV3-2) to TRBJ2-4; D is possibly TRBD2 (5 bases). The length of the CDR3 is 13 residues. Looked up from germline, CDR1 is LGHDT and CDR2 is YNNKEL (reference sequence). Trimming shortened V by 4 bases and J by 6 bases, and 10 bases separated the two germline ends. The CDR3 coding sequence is TGTGCCAGCAGCCGCAACCTAGCAAACATTCAGTACTTC. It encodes CASSRNLANIQYF.

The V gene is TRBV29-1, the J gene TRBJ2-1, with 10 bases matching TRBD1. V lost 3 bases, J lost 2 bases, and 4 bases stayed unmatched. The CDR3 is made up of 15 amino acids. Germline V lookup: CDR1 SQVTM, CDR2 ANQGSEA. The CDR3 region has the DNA TGCAGCGTTGAGTCGGACAGGGGGACCTACAATGAGCAGTTCTTC. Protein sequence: CSVESDRGTYNEQFF.

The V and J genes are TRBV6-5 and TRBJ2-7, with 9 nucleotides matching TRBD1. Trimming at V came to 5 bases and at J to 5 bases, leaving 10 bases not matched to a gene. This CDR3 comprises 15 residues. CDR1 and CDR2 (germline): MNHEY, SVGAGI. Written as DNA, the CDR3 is TGTGCCAGCAGTCGAGCCGGGACAGGGAACCACGAGCAGTACTTC. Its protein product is CASSRAGTGNHEQYF.

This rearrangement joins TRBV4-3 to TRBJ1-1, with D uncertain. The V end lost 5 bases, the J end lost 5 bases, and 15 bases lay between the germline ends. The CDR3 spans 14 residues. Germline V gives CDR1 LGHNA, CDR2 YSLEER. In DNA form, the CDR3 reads TGCGCCAGCAGCGGTGACCTCCTGCGGACTGAAGCTTTCTTT. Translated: CASSGDLLRTEAFF.

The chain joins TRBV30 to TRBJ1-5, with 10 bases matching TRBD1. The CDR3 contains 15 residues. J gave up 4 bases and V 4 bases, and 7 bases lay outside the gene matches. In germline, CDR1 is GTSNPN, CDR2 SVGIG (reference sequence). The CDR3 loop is CAWMSRDRGNQPQHF. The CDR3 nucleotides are TGTGCCTGGATGTCTAGGGACAGGGGAAATCAGCCCCAGCATTTT.

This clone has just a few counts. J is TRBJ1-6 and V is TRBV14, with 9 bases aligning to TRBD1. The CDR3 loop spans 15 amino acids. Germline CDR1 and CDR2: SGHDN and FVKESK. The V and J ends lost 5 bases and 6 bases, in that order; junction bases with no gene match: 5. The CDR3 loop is CASSKQGAFNSPLHF. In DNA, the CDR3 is TGTGCCAGCAGCAAACAGGGGGCGTTTAATTCACCCCTCCACTTT.